This TCR beta chain was observed in a study of blood T cell repertoires in COVID-19. The assay was immunoSEQ multiplex PCR, and TCRdb's table has in-frame clones only and misses some. This table holds 50,000 or so clones, around 86% found once. Input material: peripheral blood. The sequence derives from a man in his fifties with active COVID-19.

CDR3 protein: CASSTRGRANEKLFF. The CDR3 DNA is TGTGCCAGTAGTACCAGGGGTCGGGCTAATGAAAAACTGTTTTTT. The chain has TRBV19 and TRBJ1-4; D is possibly TRBD1 (6 bases). The CDR3 runs to 15 residues. Trimming shortened V by 4 bases and J by 3 bases, and 12 bases separated the two germline ends. In germline, CDR1 is LNHDA, CDR2 SQIVND (reference sequence).